Below are 16 T cell receptor beta chains sequenced from a single sample in a study of blood T cell repertoires in COVID-19. TCRdb's table, derived via immunoSEQ multiplex PCR, lists solely in-frame clones and lacks some. This table has about 140,000 clones, 84% appearing once. Input material: peripheral blood. The receptors here all came from a human donor in a cohort sampled during active COVID-19.

This chain connects TRBV25-1 to TRBJ2-1; 8 bases fit TRBD1. The CDR3 length is 16 residues. Germline CDR1 reads MGHDK; CDR2 reads SYGVNS. With V trimmed by 3 bases and J by 0 bases, 4 bases remained unmatched. The CDR3 is CASSEWTGSSYNEQFF. The CDR3 DNA follows: TGTGCCAGCAGTGAGTGGACAGGGAGCTCCTACAATGAGCAGTTCTTC.

The chain joins TRBV15 to TRBJ2-7; 9 nucleotides align to TRBD1. Looked up from germline, CDR1 is LNHNV and CDR2 is YYDKDF (reference sequence). V shed 0 bases, J shed 1 base, and the junction held 4 bases outside the gene matches. CDR3 length: 16 residues. The CDR3 sequence is CATSRDRGQGSYEQYF. The CDR3 DNA is TGTGCCACCAGCAGAGATCGGGGACAGGGATCCTACGAGCAGTACTTC. The variable domain in full, with the rest retrieved from reference TRBV15 and TRBJ2-7, is DAMVIQNPRYQVTQFGKPVTLSCSQTLNHNVMYWYQQKSSQAPKLLFHYYDKDFNNEADTPDNFQSRRPNTSFCFLDIRSPGLGDTAMYLCATSRDRGQGSYEQYFGPGTRLTVT.

The V and J genes are TRBV6-2 or TRBV6-3 and TRBJ1-5; D perhaps matches TRBD1 (6 bases). Germline V gene data show CDR1 as MNHEY and CDR2 as SVGEGT. The germline V and J ends were trimmed by 3 bases and 0 bases, with 18 bases remaining between them. The CDR3 runs to 18 residues. The CDR3 DNA reads TGTGCCAGCAGTTATCTAACAGGGAATGGGGTTAGCAATCAGCCCCAGCATTTT. Encoded protein: CASSYLTGNGVSNQPQHF.

The J gene is TRBJ1-5, the V gene TRBV6-4, with 10 positions matching TRBD1. The germline gives CDR1 MRHNA, CDR2 SNTAGT. This CDR3 contains 13 residues. V gave up 5 bases and J gave up 7 bases; unmatched junction bases: 2. The CDR3: CASSTDRGQPQHF. The CDR3 DNA sequence: TGTGCCAGCAGTACGGACAGGGGGCAGCCCCAGCATTTT.

The rearrangement joins TRBV5-1 to TRBJ2-2, with 15 bases that match TRBD2. Germline V gene data show CDR1 as SGHRS and CDR2 as YFSETQ. This CDR3 region has 18 residues. Losses at the gene ends were 4 bases for V and 5 bases for J; bases not matched to a gene: 9. The CDR3 region is CASSVGLAGGITTGELFF. The CDR3 region has the DNA TGCGCCAGCAGCGTGGGACTAGCGGGGGGCATTACTACCGGGGAGCTGTTTTTT.

Only one count was recorded for this clone. The chain has TRBV7-9 and TRBJ2-3; 12 bases match TRBD2. V lost 5 bases and J lost 1; bases outside the gene matches: 7. The germline CDR1 and CDR2 sequences are SEHNR and FQNEAQ (reference sequence). CDR3 length equals 17 residues. CDR3 DNA: TGTGCCAGCAGCCCTCAACGACTAGCGGGGGGCACAGATACGCAGTATTTT. Translating gives CASSPQRLAGGTDTQYF. Variable domain in full (rest from reference TRBV7-9 and TRBJ2-3): DTGVSQNPRHKITKRGQNVTFRCDPISEHNRLYWYRQTLGQGPEFLTYFQNEAQLEKSRLLSDRFSAERPKGSFSTLEIQRTEQGDSAMYLCASSPQRLAGGTDTQYFGPGTRLTVL.

This rearrangement joins TRBV7-2 to TRBJ1-1; TRBD1 is a possible D gene (5 bases). CDR3 length: 15 amino acids. In germline, CDR1 is SGHTA, CDR2 FQGNSA. The V gene lost 5 bases and the J gene lost 8 bases, with 21 bases spanning the gap. DNA of the CDR3: TGTGCCAGCAGCCTTGGATCATTAGGGGCTGGGGAAGCTTTCTTT. It is translated as CASSLGSLGAGEAFF.

This chain joins TRBV9 and TRBJ2-3; D uncertain. Germline CDR1 reads SGDLS; CDR2 reads YYNGEE. The germline V and J ends were trimmed by 1 base and 3 bases, with 6 bases remaining between them. The CDR3 totals 13 residues. The CDR3 reads CASSVTPTDTQYF. The CDR3 DNA follows: TGTGCCAGCAGCGTAACTCCGACAGATACGCAGTATTTT.

The gene calls are TRBV3-1 (or the pseudogene TRBV3-2) and TRBJ1-4; no reliable D call. The CDR3 runs 15 residues. Germline V gene data show CDR1 as LGHDT and CDR2 as YNNKEL (reference sequence). V lost 1 base and J 3 bases, leaving 9 bases between the germline ends. CDR3 in amino acids: CASSQVRQANEKLFF. The CDR3 DNA is TGTGCCAGCAGCCAAGTACGGCAGGCTAATGAAAAACTGTTTTTT.

The genes are TRBV12-5 and TRBJ1-3; D is unclear. Looked up from germline, CDR1 is LGHNT and CDR2 is FRNRAP. CDR3 size: 18 residues. V lost 0 bases and J lost 0, with 15 bases in between. CDR3 region: CASGLVQSGECSGNTIYF. The CDR3 DNA reads TGTGCTAGTGGTTTGGTACAGAGCGGAGAGTGCTCTGGAAACACCATATATTTT.

The chain links TRBV28 to TRBJ2-7; TRBD1 aligns across 7 bases. V dropped 9 bases and J dropped 3; count of bases not matched to a gene: 8. The CDR3 contains 13 residues. Germline loops: CDR1 MDHEN, CDR2 SYDVKM. CDR3 nucleotide sequence: TGTGCCAGAGGACAGGCGGCCGACTACGAGCAGTACTTC. Translation gives CARGQAADYEQYF. The whole variable domain, remainder taken from reference TRBV28 and TRBJ2-7, is DVKVTQSSRYLVKRTGEKVFLECVQDMDHENMFWYRQDPGLGLRLIYFSYDVKMKEKGDIPEGYSVSREKKERFSLILESASTNQTSMYLCARGQAADYEQYFGPGTRLTVT.

The V and J genes are TRBV20-1 and TRBJ2-7; D perhaps matches TRBD1 (6 bases). With 3 bases removed from V and 6 bases from J, the gap between germline ends came to 9 bases. CDR1 is DFQATT, CDR2 SNEGSKA, per germline (reference sequence). The CDR3 spans 11 residues. CDR3 residues: CSASEGGEQYF. The DNA for the CDR3 is TGCAGTGCTAGTGAAGGGGGCGAGCAGTACTTC.

This clone showed up many times. The CDR3 sequence: CASRRGQGPSYEQYF. The CDR3 coding sequence is TGTGCCAGTAGAAGGGGACAGGGCCCTTCCTACGAGCAGTACTTC. V is TRBV19 and J is TRBJ2-7, with 9 bases fitting TRBD1. The CDR3 is 15 residues long. The V gene end was trimmed by 6 bases and the J gene end by 1 base; junction bases not matched to a gene: 7. Germline CDR1 LNHDA, CDR2 SQIVND (reference sequence).

The CDR3 DNA reads TGTGCCAGCAGTGAACGAAGGGGGACCTATAGCAATCAGCCCCAGCATTTT. Translation gives CASSERRGTYSNQPQHF. The V and J genes are TRBV2 and TRBJ1-5, with a weak D call TRBD1 (6 bases). The CDR3 covers 17 residues. Germline CDR1 and CDR2: SNHLY and FYNNEI. The V gene lost 2 bases and the J gene lost 0 bases, with 14 bases spanning the gap. Together with reference TRBV2 and TRBJ1-5, the CDR3 gives the full variable domain: EPEVTQTPSHQVTQMGQEVILRCVPISNHLYFYWYRQILGQKVEFLVSFYNNEISEKSEIFDDQFSVERPDGSNFTLKIRSTKLEDSAMYFCASSERRGTYSNQPQHFGDGTRLSIL.

This clone was counted once. The chain employs TRBV6-5 and TRBJ2-7; 10 bases align to TRBD1. Germline CDR1 MNHEY, CDR2 SVGAGI. This CDR3 has 16 residues. After removal of 2 bases from V and 3 bases from J, the junction contained 7 bases not matched to a gene. The DNA for the CDR3 is TGTGCCAGCAGTTACCTCCGGACAGGGGGTAACTACGAGCAGTACTTC. It is translated as CASSYLRTGGNYEQYF.

The chain is built from TRBV7-2 and TRBJ2-6, with 8 positions matching TRBD1. Per the germline V gene, CDR1 is SGHTA and CDR2 is FQGNSA. The length of the CDR3 is 17 residues. V lost 0 bases to trimming and J lost 3 bases; unmatched junction nucleotides: 4. CDR3 amino acids: CASSLAPTGVGANVLTF. The CDR3 nucleotides are TGTGCCAGCAGCTTAGCCCCGACAGGGGTTGGGGCCAACGTCCTGACTTTC. Full variable domain (rest looked up from reference TRBV7-2 and TRBJ2-6): GAGVSQSPSNKVTEKGKDVELRCDPISGHTALYWYRQSLGQGLEFLIYFQGNSAPDKSGLPSDRFSAERTGGSVSTLTIQRTQQEDSAVYLCASSLAPTGVGANVLTFGAGSRLTVL.